This T cell receptor (beta chain) was profiled in a study of Ad26.COV2.S vaccination and SARS-CoV-2 variants (dated by TCRdb to about 2021). About the investigation overall: Donors in the vaccine arm were drawn from COV1001, a phase I-IIa trial of Ad26.COV2.S in healthy adults that was multicentre, randomized, double-blind and placebo-controlled. TCRbeta repertoire sequencing served as the tool for gauging how specific and how broad the SARS-CoV-2-reactive T cell receptors were following Ad26.COV2.S vaccination. Ad26.COV2.S was administered intramuscularly at 5 x 10^10 or 1 x 10^11 viral particles, either as a single shot or as two shots given 56 days apart. A total of around 32 samples were included in the TCR-sequenced set, comprising roughly 19 Ad26.COV2.S vaccine recipients, 5 placebo recipients and 8 SARS-CoV-2 convalescent individuals. Investigators did not know the trial group allocation while performing experiments and assessing outcomes. Participants in the trial were split at random into five groups of five each, receiving low-dose or high-dose Ad26.COV2.S once or twice, or else placebo on both occasions.

In light of the paper, this sample's treatment or condition label describes: 15 to 20 received Ad26.COV2.S at low or high dose, single or two shots; several received placebo; per-sample allocation not given. Repertoires of vaccine and placebo recipients were sequenced from samples taken on day 63 after the first injection. Cohort 1b enrolled 20 to 30 adults aged 18-55 years at a single site in Boston, USA, between 29 July and 7 August 2020. Ad26.COV2.S was a replication-incompetent adenovirus type 26 vector expressing a prefusion-stabilized SARS-CoV-2 spike protein from the original Wuhan strain. CDR1 and CDR2 are read off the germline V gene as KGHSH and LQKENI. The CDR3, from cysteine to phenylalanine, totals 14 residues. Only the CDR3 DNA stays, 42 bases, in frame from base 1. V is pruned by 3 bases and J by 3 bases, leaving 5 bases of the junction without a gene match. On this clone: No antigen is known for it. One base away there is no much larger clone; base qualities are not given.

The study at large found these results: Comparing responses between vaccine doses or regimens was not something the study was powered to do. Ad26.COV2.S recipients had higher spike-specific TCR breadth than placebo recipients (P = 0.0014). Substantial breadth of spike-specific CD8+ and CD4+ T cell responses was reported after vaccination. Vaccine and placebo recipients had comparable non-spike TCR breadth, which fits with the vaccine containing only spike. It was noted by the authors that total T cell responses may have been underestimated by the TCR breadth and depth analyses.

The immunoSEQ Assay was used to sequence TCRbeta CDR3 regions. After extraction, genomic DNA underwent amplification by bias-controlled multiplex PCR, followed by high-throughput sequencing. The study's own analysis went as follows. To quantify the absolute abundance of each unique TCRbeta CDR3 region, sequences were collapsed and filtered. T cell fraction was estimated by normalizing TCRbeta template counts to usable DNA, which was measured by amplifying reference genes present in all nucleated cells. Repertoire TCRs were annotated as SARS-CoV-2-specific by exact matching of V gene, CDR3 amino acid sequence and J gene to a known reactive TCR set. The reference SARS-CoV-2 TCR set was obtained from MIRA and was filtered for enrichment in COVID-19-positive ImmuneCODE repertoires, whereby public or cross-reactive TCRs were removed. Using the MIRA antigens, annotated TCRs were further analysed by specific ORF or by position within an ORF. Depth was the summed frequency of annotated unique rearrangements, while breadth was defined as annotated unique rearrangements over total unique productive rearrangements. TCR breadth was compared between groups using two-sided Wilcoxon rank-sum tests. What TCRdb holds here is the immuneACCESS table cut down to in-frame rearrangements. Part of the clones is not present; checked against another copy, under half of the missing clones reflect an unresolved V gene, and the others are unexplained. V, J and clone size are those of that table, while D and trimming were read from the DNA. Present in this sample are around 300,000 clones, approximately 90% of which were seen just once. Clones ranked in the top ten supply approximately 5% of the sample.

The input for sequencing was peripheral blood, taken in a trial of Ad26.COV2.S vaccine versus placebo. The source is a person between 18 and 60 years old who received the Ad26.COV2.S COVID-19 vaccine or a placebo. The sequence links TRBV18 to TRBJ2-7; the central 7 bases match TRBD2. The CDR3 region has the sequence CASSPSGENYEQYF. The nucleotide sequence reads as follows: TGTGCCAGCTCACCGAGCGGGGAGAACTACGAGCAGTACTTC. The full variable domain, completed from the reference TRBV18 and TRBJ2-7 proteins outside the CDR3, reads NAGVMQNPRHLVRRRGQEARLRCSPMKGHSHVYWYRQLPEEGLKFMVYLQKENIIDESGMPKERFSAEFPKEGPSILRIQQVVRGDSAAYFCASSPSGENYEQYFGPGTRLTVT.